This T cell receptor (beta chain) originates from a study of blood T cells in healthy people across ages. General study results and limits: Age brought a roughly linear fall in TCR beta diversity measured per million T cells. Long-lived donors carried more naive CD4+ cells and greater diversity than aged donors.

Details on this clonotype: Its antigen is not identified.

Primed by a sample-barcoded 5' primer and a J-beta primer mix, a second PCR proceeded for roughly 6 to 12 cycles. The template-switch adaptor was a 5' adaptor with 12 random nucleotides. It tagged each cDNA molecule. From the 5' RACE reads, TCRdb called clonotypes with MiXCR, one entry per CDR3 protein. Of 890,000 or so distinct CDR3 sequences listed, 62% are singletons. V gave up 1 base and J gave up 9 bases, with 13 bases separating them. The CDR3 runs 14 residues. Germline V lookup: CDR1 LGHDT, CDR2 YNNKEL (reference sequence). Donors ranged from 6 to 90 years old and were healthy Caucasians in Russia.

The clonotype was recovered from a man between 25 and 39 years old in good health. Material: blood. The rearrangement links TRBV3-1 to TRBJ2-1; D possibly matches TRBD1 or TRBD2 (5 bases each). CDR3 loop: CASSQVRGAGEQFF. In DNA form, the CDR3 reads TGTGCCAGCAGCCAAGTGAGAGGGGCGGGTGAGCAGTTCTTC.